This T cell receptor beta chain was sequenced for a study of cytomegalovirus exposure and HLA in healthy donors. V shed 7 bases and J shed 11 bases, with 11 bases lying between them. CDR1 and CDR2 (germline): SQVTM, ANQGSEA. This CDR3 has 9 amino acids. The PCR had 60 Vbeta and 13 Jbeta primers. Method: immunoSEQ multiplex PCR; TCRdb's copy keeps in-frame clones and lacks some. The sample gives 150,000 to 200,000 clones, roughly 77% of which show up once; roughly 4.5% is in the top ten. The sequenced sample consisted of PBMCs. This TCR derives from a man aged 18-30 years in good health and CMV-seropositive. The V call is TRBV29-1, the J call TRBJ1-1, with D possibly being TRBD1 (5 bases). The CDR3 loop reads CSGGEYAFF. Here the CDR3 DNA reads TGCAGCGGGGGGGAGTACGCTTTCTTT.